What follows are 14 T cell receptor beta chains derived from one specimen sequenced in a study of control samples from healthy donors and cancer patients. Profiling relied on immunoSEQ multiplex PCR, and the TCRdb table lists in-frame clones only, not all of them. This repertoire shows about 79,000 clones, 93% found once; its top ten account for about 1.3%. The sample comprised PBMCs. The origin of the receptors is a woman aged 40 to 50 with lung cancer.

This clone was picked up one time. The chain is built from TRBV7-8 and TRBJ2-7; D is undetermined. The germline V gene has CDR1 SGHVS and CDR2 FQNEAQ. The CDR3 has 14 residues. Trimming took off 0 bases at V and 1 base at J, with 7 bases between the two ends. CDR3 sequence: CASSLASKSYEQYF. CDR3 nucleotides: TGTGCCAGCAGCTTAGCGAGCAAGTCCTACGAGCAGTACTTC.

V is TRBV6-6 and J is TRBJ2-2; D ambiguous. This CDR3 is built from 14 residues. Germline loops: CDR1 MNHNY, CDR2 SVGAGI (reference sequence). Trimming stripped 6 bases from V and 3 bases from J, with 11 bases between. The CDR3 nucleotides read TGTGCCAGCAGCCTCCCCCAGGACACCGGGGAGCTGTTTTTT. This translates into CASSLPQDTGELFF.

The rearrangement joins TRBV7-9 to TRBJ2-2; D remains ambiguous. This CDR3 comprises 15 residues. V lost 4 bases and J 4 bases, leaving 13 bases between the germline ends. Germline values: CDR1 SEHNR, CDR2 FQNEAQ (reference sequence). CDR3: CASSSKPASTGELFF. For the CDR3, the DNA is TGTGCCAGCAGCTCCAAACCCGCGAGCACCGGGGAGCTGTTTTTT.

The chain uses TRBV2 and TRBJ1-2; D might be TRBD1 (5 bases). The length of the CDR3 is 15 residues. The V gene lost 5 bases and the J gene lost 1 base, with 14 bases spanning the gap. The germline V gene has CDR1 SNHLY and CDR2 FYNNEI. The CDR3 loop is CASSLGTTVNYGYTF. The CDR3 bases are TGTGCCAGCAGTCTAGGAACGACAGTTAACTATGGCTACACCTTC.

V and J are TRBV24-1 and TRBJ2-2; D is ambiguous. Trimming pared 4 bases from V and 4 bases from J, leaving 12 bases between. CDR1 is KGHDR and CDR2 is SFDVKD in the germline V gene. The CDR3 covers 15 residues. The CDR3 spells CATSDRSSGTGELFF. CDR3 in DNA: TGTGCCACCAGTGACCGGTCGTCGGGCACCGGGGAGCTGTTTTTT.

The V gene is TRBV10-3, the J gene TRBJ1-1; a possible D gene is TRBD1 (5 bases). The CDR3 totals 16 residues. CDR1 and CDR2 (germline): ENHRY, SYGVKD. V dropped 0 bases and J dropped 4 bases, with 15 bases sitting between them. The CDR3 DNA reads TGTGCCATCAGTGAGTCGACTTCAAGGGGAGGCACTGAAGCTTTCTTT. This translates into CAISESTSRGGTEAFF.

The chain joins TRBV5-1 to TRBJ1-1; unclear D gene. CDR3 length equals 14 residues. Between the trimmed V and J ends, which lost 4 bases and 1 base, there was a span of 11 bases. CDR1 is SGHRS, CDR2 YFSETQ, per germline. CDR3 DNA sequence: TGCGCCAGCAGCCCGAGACACCAGAACACTGAAGCTTTCTTT. Its translation is CASSPRHQNTEAFF. The variable domain in full, with the rest retrieved from reference TRBV5-1 and TRBJ1-1, is KAGVTQTPRYLIKTRGQQVTLSCSPISGHRSVSWYQQTPGQGLQFLFEYFSETQRNKGNFPGRFSGRQFSNSRSEMNVSTLELGDSALYLCASSPRHQNTEAFFGQGTRLTVV.

The rearrangement links TRBV6-1 to TRBJ1-5, with D uncertain. This CDR3 has 16 residues. CDR1 and CDR2 (germline): MNHNS, SASEGT. V was clipped by 3 bases and J by 2 bases, with 14 bases between them. This CDR3 is CASSDEGFGGNQPQHF. The CDR3 DNA is TGTGCCAGCAGTGACGAAGGGTTTGGGGGCAATCAGCCCCAGCATTTT.

This clone came up a few times. The chain links TRBV6-5 to TRBJ1-5, with TRBD1 identical over 8 bases. CDR3 length equals 15 residues. From germline, CDR1 is MNHEY and CDR2 SVGAGI. J lost 2 bases, V lost 7 bases, and 7 bases had no gene match. The CDR3 is CASKQGGTGNQPQHF. The CDR3 DNA reads TGTGCCAGCAAACAGGGGGGGACCGGCAATCAGCCCCAGCATTTT.

The table lists this clone with a count of one. The chain combines TRBV19 with TRBJ1-4; weak D call: TRBD1 (6 bases). CDR1 is LNHDA, CDR2 SQIVND, per germline (reference sequence). The germline V and J ends were trimmed by 2 bases and 2 bases, with 9 bases remaining between them. This CDR3 is built from 15 residues. DNA for the CDR3: TGTGCCAGTAGTATATCGGGGGGCACTAATGAAAAACTGTTTTTT. Its translation is CASSISGGTNEKLFF.

J is TRBJ2-5 and V is TRBV14, with 7 positions matching TRBD2. The CDR3 loop spans 15 amino acids. The germline V gene has CDR1 SGHDN and CDR2 FVKESK. The V segment lost 0 bases and the J segment 3 bases; nucleotides outside the gene matches: 4. The chain's CDR3 is CASSQELAPEETQYF. The CDR3 DNA follows: TGTGCCAGCAGCCAAGAACTAGCGCCGGAAGAGACCCAGTACTTC.

As regards this clone: Germline and junction disagree at one end, which may indicate a read error. This chain connects TRBV7-7 to TRBJ1-6, with D uncertain. Germline V lookup: CDR1 SSHAT, CDR2 FNYEAQ (reference sequence). The CDR3 runs to 14 residues. Here the CDR3 DNA reads TGTGCTAGCAGCTTAGGAACGGCTAATTCACCCCTCCACTTT. It translates to CASSLGTANSPLHF.

J is TRBJ1-5 and V is TRBV28; D unclear. V lost 4 bases, J lost 3 bases, and 10 bases lay in between. Germline CDR1 and CDR2: MDHEN and SYDVKM. The CDR3 runs to 14 residues. The CDR3 loop reads CASSSPPVNQPQHF. Written as DNA, the CDR3 is TGTGCCAGCAGTTCCCCCCCGGTCAATCAGCCCCAGCATTTT.

CDR3 residues: CASRAGFSNQPQHF. In nucleotides, the CDR3 is TGTGCCAGCAGGGCAGGGTTTAGCAATCAGCCCCAGCATTTT. The chain recombines TRBV7-9 with TRBJ1-5; maybe TRBD1 (5 bases). Germline-derived CDR1 and CDR2 are SEHNR and FQNEAQ (reference sequence). The CDR3 runs to 14 residues. V lost 6 bases and J 0 bases, leaving 9 bases between the germline ends.